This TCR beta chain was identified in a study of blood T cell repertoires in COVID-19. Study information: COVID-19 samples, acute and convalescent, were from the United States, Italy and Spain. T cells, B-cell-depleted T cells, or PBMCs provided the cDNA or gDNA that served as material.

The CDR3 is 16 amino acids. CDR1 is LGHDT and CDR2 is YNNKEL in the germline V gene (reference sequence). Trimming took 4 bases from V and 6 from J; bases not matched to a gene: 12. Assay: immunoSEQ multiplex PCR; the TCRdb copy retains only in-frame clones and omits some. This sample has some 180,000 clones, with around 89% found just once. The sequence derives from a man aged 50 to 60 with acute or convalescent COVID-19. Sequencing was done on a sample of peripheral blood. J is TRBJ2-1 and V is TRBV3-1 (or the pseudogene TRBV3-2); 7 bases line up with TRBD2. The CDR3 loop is CASSPSMAGDFNEQFF. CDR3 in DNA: TGTGCCAGCAGCCCATCTATGGCGGGGGACTTCAATGAGCAGTTCTTC.